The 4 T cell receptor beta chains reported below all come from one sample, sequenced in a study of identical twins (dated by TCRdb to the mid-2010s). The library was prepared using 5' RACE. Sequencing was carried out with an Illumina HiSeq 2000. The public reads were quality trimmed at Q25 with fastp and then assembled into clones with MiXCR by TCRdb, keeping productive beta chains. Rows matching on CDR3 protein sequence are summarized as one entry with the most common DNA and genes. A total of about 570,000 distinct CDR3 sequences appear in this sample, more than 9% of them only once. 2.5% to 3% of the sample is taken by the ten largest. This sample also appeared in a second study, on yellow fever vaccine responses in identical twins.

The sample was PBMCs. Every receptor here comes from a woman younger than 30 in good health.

In DNA, the CDR3 is TGTGCCAGCAGGGATGAACAAAGCCAAACCACCGAGCAGTACTTC. It is translated as CASRDEQSQTTEQYF. The V and J genes are TRBV5-5 and TRBJ2-7; no firm D call. The germline gives CDR1 SGHKS, CDR2 YYEKEE (reference sequence). V was trimmed by 5 bases and J by 6 bases, leaving 21 bases between them. This CDR3 spans 15 amino acids.

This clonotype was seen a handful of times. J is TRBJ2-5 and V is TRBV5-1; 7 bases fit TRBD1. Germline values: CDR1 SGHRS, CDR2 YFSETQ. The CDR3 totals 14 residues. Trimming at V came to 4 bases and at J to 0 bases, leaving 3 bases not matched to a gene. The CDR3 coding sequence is TGCGCCAGCAGCCCGCAGGGGGACCAAGAGACCCAGTACTTC. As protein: CASSPQGDQETQYF.

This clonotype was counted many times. In DNA, the CDR3 is TGTGCCACCGGAGGGACAGGCACAGATACGCAGTATTTT. This codes for CATGGTGTDTQYF. The chain is built from TRBV24-1 and TRBJ2-3; tentative D call: TRBD1 (7 bases). The CDR3 is 13 amino acids. From germline, CDR1 is KGHDR and CDR2 SFDVKD. V was cut by 9 bases and J by 1 base, with 10 bases left in between.

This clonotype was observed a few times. CDR3 region: CASSVNLGGEQYF. The CDR3 DNA is TGTGCCAGCAGCGTTAACTTGGGAGGGGAGCAGTACTTC. The chain employs TRBV7-9 and TRBJ2-7, with 7 bases aligning to TRBD2. V lost 5 bases to trimming and J lost 7 bases; unmatched junction nucleotides: 8. The CDR3 totals 13 residues. The germline gives CDR1 SEHNR, CDR2 FQNEAQ (reference sequence).